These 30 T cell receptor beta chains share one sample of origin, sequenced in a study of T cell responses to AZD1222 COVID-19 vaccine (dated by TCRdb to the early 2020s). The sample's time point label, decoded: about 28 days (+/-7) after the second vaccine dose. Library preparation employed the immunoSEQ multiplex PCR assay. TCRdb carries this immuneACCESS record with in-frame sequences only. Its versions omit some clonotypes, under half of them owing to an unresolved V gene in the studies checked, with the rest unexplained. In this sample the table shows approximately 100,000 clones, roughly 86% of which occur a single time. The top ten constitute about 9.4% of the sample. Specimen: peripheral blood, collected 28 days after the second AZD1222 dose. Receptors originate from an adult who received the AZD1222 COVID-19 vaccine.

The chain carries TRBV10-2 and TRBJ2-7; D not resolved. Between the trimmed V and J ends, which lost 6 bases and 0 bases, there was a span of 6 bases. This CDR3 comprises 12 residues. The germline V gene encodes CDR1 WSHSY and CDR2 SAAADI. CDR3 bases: TGCGCCAGCAGCCTTAGCTCCTACGAGCAGTACTTC. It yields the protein CASSLSSYEQYF.

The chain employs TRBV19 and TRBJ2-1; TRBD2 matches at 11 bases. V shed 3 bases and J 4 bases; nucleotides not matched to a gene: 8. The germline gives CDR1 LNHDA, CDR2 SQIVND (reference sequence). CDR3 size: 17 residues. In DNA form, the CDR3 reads TGTGCCAGTAGTATTGGTGTGGGACTAGCGGATTACAATGAGCAGTTCTTC. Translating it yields CASSIGVGLADYNEQFF. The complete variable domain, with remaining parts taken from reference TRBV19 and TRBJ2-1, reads DGGITQSPKYLFRKEGQNVTLSCEQNLNHDAMYWYRQDPGQGLRLIYYSQIVNDFQKGDIAEGYSVSREKKESFPLTVTSAQKNPTAFYLCASSIGVGLADYNEQFFGPGTRLTVL.

The CDR3 nucleotides read TGTGCAAGTCGCTTTCACGATGCGGGGTCGGAGACCCAGTACTTC. Amino acids: CASRFHDAGSETQYF. The chain couples TRBV12-2 to TRBJ2-5; the tabulated D call, TRBD2, remains unverified against the DNA. TRBV12-2 is reported as a pseudogene. The CDR3 loop spans 15 amino acids.

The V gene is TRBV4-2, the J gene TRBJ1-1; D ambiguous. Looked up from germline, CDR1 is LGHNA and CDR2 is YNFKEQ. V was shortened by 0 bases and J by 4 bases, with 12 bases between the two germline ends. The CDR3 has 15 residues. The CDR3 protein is CASSQDLRGRTEAFF. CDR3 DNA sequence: TGTGCCAGCAGCCAAGACCTTCGCGGGCGCACTGAAGCTTTCTTT.

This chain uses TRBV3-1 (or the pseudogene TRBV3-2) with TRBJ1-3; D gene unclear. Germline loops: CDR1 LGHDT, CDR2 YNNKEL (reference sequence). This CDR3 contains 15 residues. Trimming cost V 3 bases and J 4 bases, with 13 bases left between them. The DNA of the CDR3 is TGTGCCAGCAGCCACCCAAGGAGTCGCGGAAACACCATATATTTT. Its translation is CASSHPRSRGNTIYF.

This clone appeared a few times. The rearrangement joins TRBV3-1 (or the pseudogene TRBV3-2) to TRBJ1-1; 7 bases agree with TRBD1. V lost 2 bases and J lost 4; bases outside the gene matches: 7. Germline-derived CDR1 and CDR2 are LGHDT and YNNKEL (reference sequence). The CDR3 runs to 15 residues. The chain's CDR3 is CASSQNPGGGTEAFF. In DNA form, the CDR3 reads TGTGCCAGCAGCCAAAACCCAGGGGGGGGCACTGAAGCTTTCTTT.

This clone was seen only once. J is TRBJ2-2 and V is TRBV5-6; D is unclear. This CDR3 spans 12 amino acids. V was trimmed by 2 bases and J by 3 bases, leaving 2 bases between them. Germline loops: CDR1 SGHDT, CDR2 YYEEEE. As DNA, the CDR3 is TGTGCCAGCAGCTTTTACACCGGGGAGCTGTTTTTT. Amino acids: CASSFYTGELFF.

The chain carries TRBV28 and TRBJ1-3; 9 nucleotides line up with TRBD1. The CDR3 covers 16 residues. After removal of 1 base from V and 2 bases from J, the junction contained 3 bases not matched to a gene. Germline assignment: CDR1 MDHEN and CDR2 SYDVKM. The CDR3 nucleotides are TGTGCCAGCAGTTTATTGGACAGGGGAACTGGAAACACCATATATTTT. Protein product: CASSLLDRGTGNTIYF.

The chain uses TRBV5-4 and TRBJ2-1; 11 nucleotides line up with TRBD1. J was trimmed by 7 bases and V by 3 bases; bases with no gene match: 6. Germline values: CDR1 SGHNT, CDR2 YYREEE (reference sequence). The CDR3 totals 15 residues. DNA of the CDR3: TGTGCCAGCAGCTCCCGGGACAGGGGGGGTAATGAGCAGTTCTTC. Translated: CASSSRDRGGNEQFF.

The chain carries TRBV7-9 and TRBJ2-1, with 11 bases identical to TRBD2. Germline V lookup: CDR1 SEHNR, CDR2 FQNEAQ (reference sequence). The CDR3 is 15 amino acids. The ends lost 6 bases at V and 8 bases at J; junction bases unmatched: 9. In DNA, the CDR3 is TGTGCCAGCAGACCAAAGACTAGCGGGATCGATGAGCAGTTCTTC. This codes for CASRPKTSGIDEQFF.

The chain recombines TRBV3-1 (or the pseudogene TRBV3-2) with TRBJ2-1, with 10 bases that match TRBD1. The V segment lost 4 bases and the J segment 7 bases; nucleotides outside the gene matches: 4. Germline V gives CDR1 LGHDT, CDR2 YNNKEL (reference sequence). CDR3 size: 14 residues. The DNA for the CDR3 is TGTGCCAGCAGCCCATGGGACAGGGGAAATGAGCAGTTCTTC. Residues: CASSPWDRGNEQFF.

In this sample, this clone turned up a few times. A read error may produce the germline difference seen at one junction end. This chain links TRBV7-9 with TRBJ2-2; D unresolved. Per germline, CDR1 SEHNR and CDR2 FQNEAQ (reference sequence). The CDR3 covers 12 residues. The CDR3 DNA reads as TGTGCCAGCAGTTTAGATGCCGGGGAGCTGTTTTTT. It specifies CASSLDAGELFF. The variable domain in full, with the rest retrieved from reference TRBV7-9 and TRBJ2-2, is DTGVSQNPRHKITKRGQNVTFRCDPISEHNRLYWYRQTLGQGPEFLTYFQNEAQLEKSRLLSDRFSAERPKGSFSTLEIQRTEQGDSAMYLCASSLDAGELFFGEGSRLTVL.

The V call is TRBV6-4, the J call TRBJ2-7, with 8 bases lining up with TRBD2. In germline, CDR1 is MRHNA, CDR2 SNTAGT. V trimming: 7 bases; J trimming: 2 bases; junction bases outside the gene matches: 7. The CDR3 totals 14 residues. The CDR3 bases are TGTGCCAGCATGAGGACTAGCAATCCCTACGAGCAGTACTTC. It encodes CASMRTSNPYEQYF.

Here the CDR3 DNA reads TGTGCCAGCAGCTGGGTACAGGGAGCTGGCTACACCTTC. Translating it yields CASSWVQGAGYTF. The gene calls are TRBV12-3 or TRBV12-4 and TRBJ1-2; D is possibly TRBD1 (6 bases). V shed 6 bases and J shed 7 bases, with 15 bases lying between them. CDR3 length: 13 amino acids.

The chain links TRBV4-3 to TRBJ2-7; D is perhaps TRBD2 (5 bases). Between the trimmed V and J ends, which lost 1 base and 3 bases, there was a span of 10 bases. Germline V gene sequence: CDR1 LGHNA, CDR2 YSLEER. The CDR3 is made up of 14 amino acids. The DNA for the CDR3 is TGCGCCAGCAGCCAAGCGGCTAGCAGCTACGAGCAGTACTTC. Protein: CASSQAASSYEQYF.

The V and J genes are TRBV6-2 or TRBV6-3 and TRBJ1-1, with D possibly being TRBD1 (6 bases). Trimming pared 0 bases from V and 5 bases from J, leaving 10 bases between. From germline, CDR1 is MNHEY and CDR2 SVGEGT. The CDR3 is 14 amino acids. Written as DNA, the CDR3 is TGTGCCAGCAGTTACTCGGGGGCAGGGACTGAAGCTTTCTTT. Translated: CASSYSGAGTEAFF.

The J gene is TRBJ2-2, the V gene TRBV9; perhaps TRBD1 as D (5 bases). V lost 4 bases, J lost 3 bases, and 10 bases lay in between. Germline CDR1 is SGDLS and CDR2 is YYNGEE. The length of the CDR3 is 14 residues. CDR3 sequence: CASSRDSYTGELFF. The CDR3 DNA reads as TGTGCCAGCAGCCGTGACAGTTACACCGGGGAGCTGTTTTTT.

The CDR3 sequence: CASSPSKGARETQYF. For the CDR3, the DNA is TGTGCCAGCAGCCCATCTAAAGGGGCAAGAGAGACCCAGTACTTC. The chain has TRBV11-3 and TRBJ2-5; D is perhaps TRBD1 (5 bases). V lost 5 bases and J 4 bases, leaving 17 bases between the germline ends. The CDR3 covers 15 residues. Germline V gene lookup returns CDR1 SGHNT and CDR2 YENEEA.

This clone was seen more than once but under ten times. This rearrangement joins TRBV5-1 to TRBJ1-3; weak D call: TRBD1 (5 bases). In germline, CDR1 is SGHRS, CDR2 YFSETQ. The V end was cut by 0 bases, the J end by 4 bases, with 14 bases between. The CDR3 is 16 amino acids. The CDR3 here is CASSLVGVHRGNTIYF. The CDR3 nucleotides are TGCGCCAGCAGCTTGGTCGGGGTACACAGGGGAAACACCATATATTTT.

CDR3 nucleotides: TGTGCCTGGTTGAGGGCGGGGGGTAGCACAGATACGCAGTATTTT. This sequence encodes CAWLRAGGSTDTQYF. The rearrangement links TRBV30 to TRBJ2-3, with 8 nucleotides matching TRBD2. V shed 5 bases, J shed 0 bases, and the junction held 7 bases outside the gene matches. This CDR3 spans 15 amino acids. Per the germline V gene, CDR1 is GTSNPN and CDR2 is SVGIG (reference sequence).

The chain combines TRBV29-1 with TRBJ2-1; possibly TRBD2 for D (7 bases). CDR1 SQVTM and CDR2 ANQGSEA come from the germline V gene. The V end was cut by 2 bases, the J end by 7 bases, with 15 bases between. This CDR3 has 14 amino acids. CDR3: CSVEIGGRGNEQFF. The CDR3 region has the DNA TGCAGCGTTGAAATCGGGGGGCGCGGAAATGAGCAGTTCTTC.

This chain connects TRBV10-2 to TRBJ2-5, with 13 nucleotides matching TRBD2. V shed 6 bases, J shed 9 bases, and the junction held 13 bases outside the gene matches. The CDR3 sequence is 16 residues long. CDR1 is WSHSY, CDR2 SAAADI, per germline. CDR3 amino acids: CASSGGLAGWQMAQYF. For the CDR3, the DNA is TGCGCCAGCAGCGGGGGACTAGCGGGGTGGCAAATGGCCCAGTACTTC.

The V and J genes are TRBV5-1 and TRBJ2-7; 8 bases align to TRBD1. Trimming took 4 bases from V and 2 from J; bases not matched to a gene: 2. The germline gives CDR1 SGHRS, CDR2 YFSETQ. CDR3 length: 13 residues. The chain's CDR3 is CASSGTGAYEQYF. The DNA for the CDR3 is TGCGCCAGCAGCGGGACAGGAGCCTACGAGCAGTACTTC.

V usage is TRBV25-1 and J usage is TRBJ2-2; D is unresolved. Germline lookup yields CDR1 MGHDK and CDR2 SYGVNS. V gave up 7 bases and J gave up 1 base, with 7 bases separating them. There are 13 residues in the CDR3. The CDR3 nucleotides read TGTGCCAGCATCCCTGAGAACACCGGGGAGCTGTTTTTT. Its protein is CASIPENTGELFF.

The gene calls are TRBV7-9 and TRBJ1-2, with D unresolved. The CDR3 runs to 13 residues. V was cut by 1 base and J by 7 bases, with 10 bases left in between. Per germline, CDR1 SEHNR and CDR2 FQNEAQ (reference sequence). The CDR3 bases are TGTGCCAGCAGCTTAGTCAGCAATGGTGGCTACACCTTC. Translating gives CASSLVSNGGYTF.

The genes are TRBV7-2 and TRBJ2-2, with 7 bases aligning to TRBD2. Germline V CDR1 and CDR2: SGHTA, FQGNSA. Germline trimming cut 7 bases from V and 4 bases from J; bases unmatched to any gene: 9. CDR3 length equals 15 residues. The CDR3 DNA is TGTGCCAGCACAAGTAGGAGGGAGGGCACCGGGGAGCTGTTTTTT. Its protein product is CASTSRREGTGELFF.

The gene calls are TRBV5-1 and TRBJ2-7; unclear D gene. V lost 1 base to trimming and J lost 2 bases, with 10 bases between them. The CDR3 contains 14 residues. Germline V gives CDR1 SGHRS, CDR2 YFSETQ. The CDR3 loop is CASSLRSGPYEQYF. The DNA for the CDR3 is TGCGCCAGCAGCTTGCGTTCAGGCCCCTACGAGCAGTACTTC.

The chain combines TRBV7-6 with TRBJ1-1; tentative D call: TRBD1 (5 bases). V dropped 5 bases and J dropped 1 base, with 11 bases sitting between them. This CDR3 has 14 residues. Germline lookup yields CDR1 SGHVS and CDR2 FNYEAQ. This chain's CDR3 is CASSMRGGNTEAFF. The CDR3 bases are TGTGCCAGCAGCATGAGGGGTGGGAACACTGAAGCTTTCTTT.

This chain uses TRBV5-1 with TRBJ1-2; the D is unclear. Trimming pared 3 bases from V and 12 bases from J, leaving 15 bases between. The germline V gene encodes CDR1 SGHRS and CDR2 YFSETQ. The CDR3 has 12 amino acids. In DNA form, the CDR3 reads TGCGCCAGCAGCTCCCCAGGACTAGTTCACACCTTC. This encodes CASSSPGLVHTF.

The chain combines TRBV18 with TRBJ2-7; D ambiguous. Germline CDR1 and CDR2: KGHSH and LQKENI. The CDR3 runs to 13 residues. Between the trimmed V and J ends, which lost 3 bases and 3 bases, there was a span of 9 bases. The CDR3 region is CASSPKGGYEQYF. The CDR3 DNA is TGTGCCAGCTCACCCAAGGGCGGCTACGAGCAGTACTTC. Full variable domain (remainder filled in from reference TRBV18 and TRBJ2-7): NAGVMQNPRHLVRRRGQEARLRCSPMKGHSHVYWYRQLPEEGLKFMVYLQKENIIDESGMPKERFSAEFPKEGPSILRIQQVVRGDSAAYFCASSPKGGYEQYFGPGTRLTVT.